The 17 T cell receptor beta chains given below trace back to one sample, sequenced in a study of T cells in Graves' hyperthyroidism and ophthalmopathy. From RNA transcripts, TCR beta CDR3 regions were amplified. In the first-round RT-PCR of the TCR CDR3, the HTBI primer set was used. Via MiXCR, TCRdb re-called the multiplex PCR reads, giving one row per CDR3 protein. The sample has over 250,000 distinct CDR3 sequences, around 13% seen once. Source material: blood. The source of these receptors is a middle-aged woman with Graves' ophthalmopathy.

This clonotype appeared a few times. This chain uses TRBV2 with TRBJ2-1; no firm D call. Germline V gene lookup returns CDR1 SNHLY and CDR2 FYNNEI. Trimming removed 10 bases at V and 4 bases at J, with 14 bases between. This CDR3 region has 13 residues. The CDR3 DNA sequence: TGTGCCACCCGGACCGTCTATTACAATGAGCAGTTCTTC. Its protein is CATRTVYYNEQFF.

This clonotype was recorded at least ten times. The rearrangement links TRBV5-4 to TRBJ2-3; D uncertain. This CDR3 region has 13 residues. V was trimmed by 0 bases and J by 3 bases, leaving 5 bases between them. Germline CDR1 reads SGHNT; CDR2 reads YYREEE (reference sequence). CDR3 sequence (DNA): TGTGCCAGCAGCTTGGCCGAGACAGATACGCAGTATTTT. Translated: CASSLAETDTQYF.

This clonotype was seen ten or more times. The CDR3 loop is CASSASDRGSYEQYF. DNA of the CDR3: TGTGCCAGCAGCGCCAGCGACAGGGGGTCCTACGAGCAGTACTTC. The chain recombines TRBV9 with TRBJ2-7, with 9 bases fitting TRBD1. The CDR3 runs to 15 residues. V gave up 3 bases and J gave up 1 base; unmatched junction bases: 5. From germline, CDR1 is SGDLS and CDR2 YYNGEE.

The rearrangement links TRBV19 to TRBJ1-6; 8 nucleotides agree with TRBD1. Germline V CDR1 and CDR2: LNHDA, SQIVND (reference sequence). The CDR3 runs 14 residues. Germline trimming cut 4 bases from V and 7 bases from J; bases unmatched to any gene: 3. As DNA, the CDR3 is TGTGCCAGTAGTAGGGGACAGGAAAATTCACCCCTCCACTTT. It is translated as CASSRGQENSPLHF.

This clonotype has only a few counts. The chain has TRBV2 and TRBJ1-1, with a weak D call TRBD1 (5 bases). V gave up 4 bases and J gave up 5 bases, with 8 bases separating them. This CDR3 comprises 12 residues. Germline V lookup: CDR1 SNHLY, CDR2 FYNNEI. The CDR3 sequence is CASSGGGTEAFF. The CDR3 region has the DNA TGTGCCAGCAGTGGGGGGGGAACTGAAGCTTTCTTT.

The V gene is TRBV11-2, the J gene TRBJ1-6; no firm D call. The germline CDR1 and CDR2 sequences are SGHAT and FQNNGV. Trimming removed 1 base from V and 11 bases from J, with 12 bases in between. The CDR3 has 14 amino acids. DNA of the CDR3: TGTGCCAGCAGCTTAGGGGCCCAACGCCCACCCCTCCACTTT. Protein sequence: CASSLGAQRPPLHF.

This clonotype was recorded many times. The J gene is TRBJ2-5, the V gene TRBV5-5; 7 bases are a match to TRBD1. This CDR3 comprises 14 residues. Germline trimming cut 1 base from V and 3 bases from J; bases unmatched to any gene: 3. Germline CDR1 and CDR2: SGHKS and YYEKEE (reference sequence). The CDR3 loop is CASSLTGVKETQYF. In nucleotides, the CDR3 is TGTGCCAGCAGCTTGACAGGGGTAAAAGAGACCCAGTACTTC.

Many counts were recorded for this clonotype. This chain joins TRBV27 and TRBJ2-2; 8 bases are shared with TRBD1. V was clipped by 2 bases and J by 6 bases; unmatched bases: 5. The CDR3 sequence is 15 residues long. Germline V gene lookup returns CDR1 MNHEY and CDR2 SMNVEV (reference sequence). The CDR3 DNA is TGTGCCAGCAGTTTAACCCCGACAGGGGCCGGGGAGCTGTTTTTT. Amino acid sequence: CASSLTPTGAGELFF.

This clonotype was observed a handful of times. This chain connects TRBV9 to TRBJ1-2, with 9 bases fitting TRBD1. Per germline, CDR1 SGDLS and CDR2 YYNGEE. The V gene end was trimmed by 0 bases and the J gene end by 8 bases; junction bases not matched to a gene: 8. The CDR3 has 15 residues. CDR3 sequence reads: CASSVARTGERGYTF. The CDR3 region has the DNA TGTGCCAGCAGCGTAGCCCGGACAGGGGAGCGAGGCTACACCTTC.

Ten or more counts support this clonotype. CDR3 residues: CSARDQGGTYNEQFF. The CDR3 coding sequence is TGCAGTGCTAGAGATCAGGGGGGTACCTACAATGAGCAGTTCTTC. The chain combines TRBV20-1 with TRBJ2-1; tentatively, D is TRBD1 (7 bases). Trimming removed 0 bases from V and 2 bases from J, with 11 bases in between. Germline CDR1 is DFQATT and CDR2 is SNEGSKA (reference sequence). The CDR3 is 15 residues long.

The chain carries TRBV10-3 and TRBJ1-1; perhaps TRBD1 as D (5 bases). V lost 10 bases to trimming and J lost 2 bases, with 20 bases between them. The CDR3 has 15 residues. The germline V gene encodes CDR1 ENHRY and CDR2 SYGVKD. The CDR3 sequence is CATSRRSGENTEAFF. CDR3 in DNA: TGTGCCACCTCTAGGCGATCGGGGGAAAACACTGAAGCTTTCTTT.

This clonotype was seen many times. The rearrangement joins TRBV6-1 to TRBJ1-1, with a possible D match to TRBD1 (6 bases). The CDR3 is 14 residues long. V shed 2 bases and J shed 7 bases, with 14 bases lying between them. CDR1 MNHNS and CDR2 SASEGT come from the germline V gene. Here the CDR3 reads CASSEPRGQIEAFF. CDR3 coding DNA: TGTGCCAGCAGTGAACCGCGCGGACAGATTGAAGCTTTCTTT.

This clonotype was found many times. The chain links TRBV13 to TRBJ2-3, with 9 bases that match TRBD1. The V segment lost 5 bases and the J segment 3 bases; nucleotides outside the gene matches: 6. CDR1 is PRHDT and CDR2 is FYEKMQ in the germline V gene (reference sequence). This CDR3 comprises 15 residues. The CDR3 DNA is TGTGCCAGCAGCCGTTGGGACAGGGCGACAGATACGCAGTATTTT. The encoded protein is CASSRWDRATDTQYF. Filled out from reference TRBV13 and TRBJ2-3, the complete variable domain reads AAGVIQSPRHLIKEKRETATLKCYPIPRHDTVYWYQQGPGQDPQFLISFYEKMQSDKGSIPDRFSAQQFSDYHSELNMSSLELGDSALYFCASSRWDRATDTQYFGPGTRLTVL.

In its sample, this clonotype was seen many times. J is TRBJ1-2 and V is TRBV28; perhaps TRBD1 as D (5 bases). CDR1 MDHEN and CDR2 SYDVKM come from the germline V gene. The CDR3 totals 13 residues. Trimming removed 4 bases from V and 11 bases from J, with 17 bases in between. DNA for the CDR3: TGTGCCAGCAGTTCCCCCCGGACATCGGGGTACACCTTC. Translation gives CASSSPRTSGYTF.

At least ten counts were recorded for this clonotype. This chain joins TRBV11-2 and TRBJ1-1, with a weak D call TRBD1 (5 bases). Germline V lookup: CDR1 SGHAT, CDR2 FQNNGV. V was pared by 4 bases and J by 1 base, with 10 bases between. This CDR3 has 14 amino acids. The chain's CDR3 is CASSSREWNTEAFF. The CDR3 DNA is TGTGCCAGCAGCTCCAGGGAGTGGAACACTGAAGCTTTCTTT.

In its sample, this clonotype was seen many times. The genes are TRBV27 and TRBJ2-1; D assignment may be TRBD1 or TRBD2 (5 bases each). Germline V gene sequence: CDR1 MNHEY, CDR2 SMNVEV (reference sequence). This CDR3 has 14 residues. The ends were cut back, 7 bases at V and 8 bases at J, with 18 bases in the middle. CDR3 in amino acids: CASTPLGRDDEQFF. The DNA for the CDR3 is TGTGCCAGCACCCCCCTCGGCAGGGACGATGAGCAGTTCTTC.

J is TRBJ2-5 and V is TRBV18; D may be TRBD2 (6 bases). Trimming removed 0 bases at V and 4 bases at J, with 9 bases between. This CDR3 contains 14 residues. Germline V gene lookup returns CDR1 KGHSH and CDR2 LQKENI. This chain's CDR3 is CASSPPGGGETQYF. The DNA for the CDR3 is TGTGCCAGCTCACCACCGGGGGGTGGAGAGACCCAGTACTTC.